Sequencing of this T cell receptor beta chain was carried out in a study of PD-1 blockade in classical Hodgkin lymphoma. Study-level points and caveats: Whereas CD4+ TCR diversity had risen significantly by C4D1, CD8+ TCR diversity had not. Lower baseline TCR diversity was reported for newly diagnosed patients than for healthy donors.

Germline V gives CDR1 SGHNT, CDR2 YENEEA. V was pared by 4 bases and J by 4 bases, with 8 bases between. The CDR3 runs to 13 residues. Sequencing was performed with immunoSEQ multiplex PCR; in TCRdb, only in-frame clones are kept and a portion is missing. The table has approximately 61,000 clones, 70% to 90% seen once. In regard to this clone: No antigen is known for it.

Time point: cycle 4 day 1 (C4D1), after more than five weeks of nivolumab. With no exception, relapse followed autologous stem cell transplantation in all patients, and brentuximab vedotin exposure varied. The genes are TRBV11-3 and TRBJ2-1; D remains unclear. The TCR originated in a human donor with classical Hodgkin lymphoma. This sample comprised peripheral blood mononuclear cells (PBMCs), obtained before the fourth cycle of nivolumab. Here the CDR3 reads CASSSSEYNEQFF. The CDR3 nucleotides are TGTGCCAGCAGCTCATCGGAGTACAATGAGCAGTTCTTC.